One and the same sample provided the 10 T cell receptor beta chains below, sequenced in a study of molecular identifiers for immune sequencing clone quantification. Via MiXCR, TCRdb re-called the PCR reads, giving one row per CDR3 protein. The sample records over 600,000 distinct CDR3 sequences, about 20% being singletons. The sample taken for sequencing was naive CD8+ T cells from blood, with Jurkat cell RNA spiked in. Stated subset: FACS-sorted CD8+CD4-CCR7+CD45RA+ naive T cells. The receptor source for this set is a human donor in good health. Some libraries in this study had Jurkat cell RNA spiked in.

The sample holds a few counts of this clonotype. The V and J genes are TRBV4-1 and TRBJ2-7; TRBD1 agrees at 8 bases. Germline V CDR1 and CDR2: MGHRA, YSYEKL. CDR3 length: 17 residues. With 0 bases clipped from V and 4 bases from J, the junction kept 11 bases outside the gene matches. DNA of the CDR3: TGCGCCAGCAGCCAAGATCCCGGGGGACAGGCGATGTACGAGCAGTACTTC. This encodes CASSQDPGGQAMYEQYF.

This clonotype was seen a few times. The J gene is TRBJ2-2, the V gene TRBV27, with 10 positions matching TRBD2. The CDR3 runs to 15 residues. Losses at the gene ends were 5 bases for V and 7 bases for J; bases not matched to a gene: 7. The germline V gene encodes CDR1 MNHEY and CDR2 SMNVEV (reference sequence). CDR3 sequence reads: CASSASGLASGELFF. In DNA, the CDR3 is TGTGCCAGCAGTGCATCGGGACTAGCGAGCGGGGAGCTGTTTTTT.

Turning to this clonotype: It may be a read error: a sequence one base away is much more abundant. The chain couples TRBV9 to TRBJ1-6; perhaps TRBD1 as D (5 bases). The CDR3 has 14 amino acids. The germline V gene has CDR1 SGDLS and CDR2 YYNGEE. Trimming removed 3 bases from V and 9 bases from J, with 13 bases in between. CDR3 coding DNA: TGTGCCAGCAGCGCGGGACGGGGGGTTTCACCCCTCCACTTT. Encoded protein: CASSAGRGVSPLHF.

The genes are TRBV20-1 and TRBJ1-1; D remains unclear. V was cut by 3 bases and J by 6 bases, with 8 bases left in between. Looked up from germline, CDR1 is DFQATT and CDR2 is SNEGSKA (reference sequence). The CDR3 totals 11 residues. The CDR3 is CSASDQPEAFF. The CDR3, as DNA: TGCAGTGCTAGCGACCAACCTGAAGCTTTCTTT.

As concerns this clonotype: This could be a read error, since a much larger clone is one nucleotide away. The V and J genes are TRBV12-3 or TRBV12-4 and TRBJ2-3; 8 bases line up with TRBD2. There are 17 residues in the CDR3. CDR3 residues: CASGFGPGGVSTDTQYF. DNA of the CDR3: TGTGCCAGCGGTTTTGGCCCGGGAGGGGTAAGCACAGATACGCAGTATTTT.

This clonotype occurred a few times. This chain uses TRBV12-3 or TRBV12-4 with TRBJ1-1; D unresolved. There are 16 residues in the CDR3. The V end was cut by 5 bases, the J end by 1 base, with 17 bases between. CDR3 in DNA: TGTGCCAGCAGTCGATTAACACGAGCCCCGAACACTGAAGCTTTCTTT. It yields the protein CASSRLTRAPNTEAFF.

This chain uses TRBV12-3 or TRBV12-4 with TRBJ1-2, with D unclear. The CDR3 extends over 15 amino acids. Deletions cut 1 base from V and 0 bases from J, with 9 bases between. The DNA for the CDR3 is TGTGCCAGCAGTTTAGTTGGGCAACCTAACTATGGCTACACCTTC. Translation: CASSLVGQPNYGYTF.

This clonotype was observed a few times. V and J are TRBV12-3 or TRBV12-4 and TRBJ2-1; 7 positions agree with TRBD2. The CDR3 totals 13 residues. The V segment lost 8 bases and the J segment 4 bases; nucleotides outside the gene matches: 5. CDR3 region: CASGGGGYNEQFF. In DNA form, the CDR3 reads TGTGCCAGCGGGGGGGGAGGTTACAATGAGCAGTTCTTC.

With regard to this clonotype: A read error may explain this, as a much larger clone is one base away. The DNA of the CDR3 is TGCGCCGGCAGCTTGTTAACGGGAAACACCGGGGAGCTGTTTTTT. Translation gives CAGSLLTGNTGELFF. The V call is TRBV5-1, the J call TRBJ2-2, with D perhaps TRBD2 (5 bases). Germline CDR1 and CDR2: SGHRS and YFSETQ. CDR3 length equals 15 residues.

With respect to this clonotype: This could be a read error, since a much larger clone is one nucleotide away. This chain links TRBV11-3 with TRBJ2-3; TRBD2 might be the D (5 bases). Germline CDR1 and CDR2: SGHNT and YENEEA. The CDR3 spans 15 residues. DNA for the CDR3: TGTGCCAGCAGCCCCGGACTGAAAAGCACAGATACGCAGTGTTTT. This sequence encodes CASSPGLKSTDTQCF.